The source of this T cell receptor beta chain is a study of Ad26.COV2.S vaccination and SARS-CoV-2 variants. Study details: In the study, Ad26.COV2.S was injected intramuscularly once, or twice 56 days apart. Study-level points and caveats: People who got the vaccine had more spike-specific TCR breadth than people who got placebo. Reportedly, spike-specific CD8+ and CD4+ T cell responses achieved substantial breadth once vaccination had taken place.

Treatment here: about 20 received Ad26.COV2.S at low or high dose, single or two shots; several received placebo; per-sample allocation not given. Sampling occurred on day 63 after the first vaccine or placebo injection. Based in Boston, the donor was an adult of 18-55 years. Sequencing used immunoSEQ multiplex PCR; TCRdb keeps in-frame clones, though not all of them. The sample lists about 280,000 clones, roughly 86% occurring once. Worth noting for this clone: Its target is unknown.

The receptor comes from a person between 18 and 65 years old who received the Ad26.COV2.S COVID-19 vaccine or a placebo. The specimen comprised peripheral blood, sampled in a trial of Ad26.COV2.S vaccine versus placebo.

The CDR3 loop reads CASSQDGTSEAFF. The CDR3 DNA reads TGCGCCAGCAGCCAAGATGGGACGTCTGAAGCTTTCTTT. The gene calls are TRBV4-1 and TRBJ1-1; TRBD1 is a possible D gene (5 bases). Per the germline V gene, CDR1 is MGHRA and CDR2 is YSYEKL. Trimming took off 0 bases at V and 6 bases at J, with 8 bases between the two ends. The CDR3 has 13 amino acids.